These T cell receptor beta chains were read from a single sample in a study of cytomegalovirus exposure and HLA in healthy donors. TCRdb keeps only in-frame clones here, not all; method: immunoSEQ multiplex PCR. Counted here are around 180,000 clones, about 65% occurring once; the ten biggest clones make up 1.5%. Sequencing input: PBMCs. These receptors were obtained from a girl aged 10 to 17 in good health and CMV-seronegative. The CDR3 runs from the conserved cysteine through the conserved F or W. Each record gives: D gene, J gene, V gene, CDR3 protein. A D gene is named only where the DNA matches it firmly.

>TRBD2|TRBJ2-1|TRBV7-2
CASSLSSGGAGSYNEQFF
>TRBD2|TRBJ2-1|TRBV5-4
CASSFGTSATYNEQFF
>-|TRBJ2-1|TRBV14
CASSRRWTGSSYNEQFF
>-|TRBJ1-5|TRBV6-5
CASSLPGNNQPQHF
>TRBD1|TRBJ2-7|TRBV7-9
CASSHLGGGRDRVNEQYF
>-|TRBJ2-6|TRBV5-1
CASSLVGESGANVLTF
>TRBD2|TRBJ2-5|TRBV5-1
CASGLAGGQETQYF
>TRBD1|TRBJ2-1|TRBV5-1
CASSLLPGTGDNEQFF
>-|TRBJ1-5|TRBV28
CASSLGGASQPQHF
>-|TRBJ2-3|TRBV9
CASSVRGTDTQYF
>-|TRBJ1-2|TRBV5-5
CASSSTARVFAF
>-|TRBJ1-1|TRBV6-5
CASSLTGTEAFF
>-|TRBJ1-1|TRBV30
CAWSVRVGDLTEAFF
>TRBD1|TRBJ2-2|TRBV5-1
CATTPTTGGPGELFF
>-|TRBJ2-3|TRBV5-1
CASSKETSSSTDTQYF
>-|TRBJ2-1|TRBV9
CASSVAGADYNEQFF
>TRBD1|TRBJ1-1|TRBV19
CASSRDRGNTEAFF
>TRBD2|TRBJ2-1|TRBV5-1
CASGGLAGDNEQFF
>-|TRBJ2-7|TRBV2
CASNMEGYYEQYF
>-|TRBJ1-2|TRBV19
CASSIVAGVDGYTF
>TRBD1|TRBJ1-6|TRBV5-1
CASSYFTSTGGYNSPLHF
>TRBD2|TRBJ2-2|TRBV6-4
CASSLLAGGNTGELFF
>TRBD1|TRBJ2-1|TRBV29-1
CSVDRGSNEQFF
>TRBD1|TRBJ1-1|TRBV5-1
CASSPGQGNTEAFF
>-|TRBJ2-7|TRBV10-3
CAISESVSAYEQYF
>TRBD1|TRBJ1-5|TRBV27
CASSQGANQPQHF
>-|TRBJ2-5|TRBV25-1
CASSPKDNQETQYF
>-|TRBJ2-7|TRBV5-8
CASRAAGPPYEQYF
>TRBD1|TRBJ1-5|TRBV6-5
CASRGTGGNQPQHF